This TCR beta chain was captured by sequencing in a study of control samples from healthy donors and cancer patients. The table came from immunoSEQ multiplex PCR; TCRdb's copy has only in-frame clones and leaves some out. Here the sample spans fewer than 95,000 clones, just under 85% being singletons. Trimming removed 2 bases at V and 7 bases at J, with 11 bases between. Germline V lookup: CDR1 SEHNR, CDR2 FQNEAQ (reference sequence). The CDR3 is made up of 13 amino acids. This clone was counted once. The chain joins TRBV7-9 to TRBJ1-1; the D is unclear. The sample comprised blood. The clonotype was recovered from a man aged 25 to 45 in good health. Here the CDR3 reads CASSLRTSDEAFF. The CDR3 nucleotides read TGTGCCAGCAGCTTAAGGACGTCTGATGAAGCTTTCTTT.